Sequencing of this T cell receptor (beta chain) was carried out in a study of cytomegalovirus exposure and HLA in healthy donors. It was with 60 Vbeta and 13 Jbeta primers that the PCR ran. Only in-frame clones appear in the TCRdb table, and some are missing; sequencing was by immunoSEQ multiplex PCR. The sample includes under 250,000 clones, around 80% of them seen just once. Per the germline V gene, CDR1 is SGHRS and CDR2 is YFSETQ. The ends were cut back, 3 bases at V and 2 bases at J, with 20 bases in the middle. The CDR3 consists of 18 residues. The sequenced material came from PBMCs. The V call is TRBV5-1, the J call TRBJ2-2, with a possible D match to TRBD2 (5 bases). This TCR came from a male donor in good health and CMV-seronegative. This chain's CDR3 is CASSSQLLLVTNTGELFF. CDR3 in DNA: TGCGCCAGCAGCTCGCAACTACTACTAGTTACTAACACCGGGGAGCTGTTTTTT.